This is a list of T cell receptor beta chains from one sample in a study of cytomegalovirus exposure and HLA in healthy donors. Here immunoSEQ multiplex PCR was the method, and the copy in TCRdb shows in-frame clones only, minus some. The sample has around 200,000 clones, around 86% seen once; the top ten hold roughly 10%. Sequencing was done on a sample of PBMCs. The origin of the receptors is a woman aged 50 to 65 in good health and CMV-seropositive. Each CDR3 is given without its conserved first and last residue.

cdr3_aa	v_call	j_call
ASSLGPGQGINEQF	TRBV5-1	TRBJ2-1
ASSSRQGRETQY	TRBV6-1	TRBJ2-5
ASSQDQGTGANVLT	TRBV4-3	TRBJ2-6
ASSLTRSSGGSDTQY	TRBV5-7	TRBJ2-3
ASRPRGAGTDTQY	TRBV6-5	TRBJ2-3
AWSGGLGTEAF	TRBV30	TRBJ1-1
ASSLDSRFNNSPLH	TRBV7-2	TRBJ1-6
ASSWESTDTQY	TRBV10-1	TRBJ2-3
ASSEAGRSNQPQH	TRBV6-1	TRBJ1-5
ASDWGGSTEAF	TRBV19	TRBJ1-1
ASSDSGTNTDTQY	TRBV6-4	TRBJ2-3
ASSPQGAGLETQY	TRBV5-1	TRBJ2-5
SSSPSRNPGNYGYT	TRBV7-9	TRBJ1-2
ASSLNRGAEAF	TRBV5-1	TRBJ1-1
ASSQGANYEQY	TRBV27	TRBJ2-7
AIREDRGRKNIQY	TRBV10-3	TRBJ2-4
AISELPVPTDTQY	TRBV10-3	TRBJ2-3
ASSSLAGGRVQY	TRBV2	TRBJ2-7
ASSPRWDRDGYGYT	TRBV12-1	TRBJ1-2
ASSQGASDTQY	TRBV7-3	TRBJ2-3
ASRQRGGGDTQY	TRBV27	TRBJ2-3
ASSVADIPTGELF	TRBV9	TRBJ2-2
ATQGYSNQPQH	TRBV6-6	TRBJ1-5
ASGAGYVGYT	TRBV2	TRBJ1-2
ASSPTGLAGGPDTQY	TRBV18	TRBJ2-3
ASSSVNGYT	TRBV19	TRBJ1-2
ASSSDTVPNQPQH	TRBV7-3	TRBJ1-5
ASSIDGGSYNSPLH	TRBV21-1	TRBJ1-6
ASSGPGHDYTDTQY	TRBV6-1	TRBJ2-3
ASSEETSETQY	TRBV2	TRBJ2-5
AINAGPEAF	TRBV10-3	TRBJ1-1
ASSLDRANIQY	TRBV5-4	TRBJ2-4
ASSSWDSFRTNYGYT	TRBV5-4	TRBJ1-2
ASSKGTVQETQY	TRBV5-1	TRBJ2-5
ASSRAQGATDTQY	TRBV5-1	TRBJ2-3
ASSSRGQGTVEQY	TRBV28	TRBJ2-7
ASSRDSSYEQY	TRBV7-9	TRBJ2-7
ASSSDSVYSNQPQH	TRBV18	TRBJ1-5
AWRRDRGPSYGYT	TRBV30	TRBJ1-2